This T cell receptor beta chain appears in the sequencing data of a study of blood T cell repertoires in COVID-19 (dated by TCRdb to about 2020). Looking at the study overall: The collaborator samples originated in the United States, Italy and Spain and spanned the acute and convalescent phases of COVID-19. The prospective study material was composed of cDNA or gDNA derived from T cells, B-cell-depleted T cells, or PBMCs. Deeply sampled blood TCRbeta repertoires from subjects exposed to, actively infected with, or recovered from COVID-19 were included in the dataset. The repertoires were made available in a free public database intended to serve as a resource for research on the immune response to SARS-CoV-2. Samples were obtained from the ongoing ImmuneRACE study (first 160 participants) and from approximately 1,200 subjects provided by 6 global collaborators. A de-identified subject ID, COVID-19 status, age in years and sex were almost always included in the sample metadata. Where available, HLA class I and class II types were obtained from metadata supplied by the sample provider rather than from assay-based typing. The full study reports these points: The amount of clinical and demographic metadata varied by source and participant and was provided uncurated.

TCRbeta CDR3 regions were amplified from genomic DNA by means of the immunoSEQ Assay, a bias-controlled multiplex PCR. As for how the authors treated the data: Within the assay, amplification of reference gene primers was used to estimate how many nucleated cells each sample contained. To quantify the absolute abundance of each unique TCRbeta CDR3 rearrangement, sequence reads were collapsed and filtered. Productive Simpson clonality was computed per sample as the square root of Simpson's diversity index over productive rearrangements. The immuneACCESS repertoire file appears here via TCRdb, limited to in-frame rearrangements. These files lack a portion of the clones; in checked studies, under half of the deficit traces to unresolved V genes, and the cause of the others is not known. V and J calls and clone size are copied from that table; D and trimming were computed from the DNA. Recorded for this sample are more than 9,000 clones; over 65% of them occurred a single time. Of the sample, roughly 13% falls within the top ten clones.

V is cut back by 5 bases and J by 3 bases, with 6 bases in the junction unmatched. From a lookup of the germline V gene, CDR1 and CDR2 are SGHRS and YFSETQ. The CDR3 goes from the cysteine to the phenylalanine over 15 residues. Solely the CDR3 DNA is kept, with 45 bases framed from the first base. A remark on this clone: The antigen this receptor binds is unknown. Base qualities are not recorded, but no much larger clone differs from it by a single base.

Collaborating institutions collected whole blood in K2EDTA tubes following their own protocols. For TCRbeta analysis, collaborators shipped samples as frozen whole blood, isolated PBMCs, or DNA extracted from either of those sample types. The source is a human donor in a cohort sampled during active COVID-19. The sequenced sample was peripheral blood. The V and J segments used are TRBV5-1 and TRBJ2-2; 8 junctional bases match TRBD1. The DNA is TGCGCCAGCAGTATGGGACAGGTGGACACCGGGGAGCTGTTTTTT. This sequence encodes CASSMGQVDTGELFF.